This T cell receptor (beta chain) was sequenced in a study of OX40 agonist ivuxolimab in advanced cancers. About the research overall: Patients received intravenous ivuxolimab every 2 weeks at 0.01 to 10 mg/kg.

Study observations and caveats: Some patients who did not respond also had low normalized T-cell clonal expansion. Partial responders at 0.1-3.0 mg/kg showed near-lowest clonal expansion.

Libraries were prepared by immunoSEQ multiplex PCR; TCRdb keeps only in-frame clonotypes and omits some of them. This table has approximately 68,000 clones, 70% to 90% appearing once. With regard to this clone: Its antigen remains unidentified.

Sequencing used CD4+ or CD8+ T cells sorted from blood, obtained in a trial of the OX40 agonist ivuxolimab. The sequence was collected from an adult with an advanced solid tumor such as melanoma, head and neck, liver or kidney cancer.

CDR3 sequence (DNA): TGTGCCAGTAGTATAGATACGGACAGGGTCTACGAGCAGTACTTC. Its protein is CASSIDTDRVYEQYF. This chain uses TRBV19 with TRBJ2-7; 8 bases are shared with TRBD1. V lost 0 bases and J lost 3; bases outside the gene matches: 4. The germline V gene encodes CDR1 LNHDA and CDR2 SQIVND (reference sequence). There are 15 residues in the CDR3.